This is a list of T cell receptor beta chains from one sample in a study of vaccination and CD4 T cells after COVID-19. Their recognized antigens are unknown. TCRdb processed the PCR reads anew with MiXCR; each CDR3 protein has one entry. The data contain fewer than 5,500 distinct CDR3 sequences, just over 45% of them singletons. Sequenced material: CD4+ T cells from blood, cultured in vitro. The receptors were gathered from a human donor who had recovered from COVID-19. Both conserved end residues are part of each CDR3. The size field is filled for only some rows; it gives once, few, many or a size class.

v_call clone_size cdr3_aa
TRBV7-3 - CASSLAGETTDTQYF
TRBV7-9 few CASSLGPARSQETQYF
TRBV5-1 - CASSLGPGANEQYF
TRBV2 - CASSDGRGDTDTQYF
TRBV6-5 once CASSWDIRYGYTF
TRBV7-9 - CASSLETGRYYGYTF
TRBV6-2/TRBV6-3 - CASSLGLASDTQYF
TRBV6-5 - CASSYSIEGLYGYTF
TRBV7-2 - CASSSDLGSDTQYF
TRBV20-1 few CSASLLAGGWRQYF
TRBV5-1 - CASSLELADYNEQFF
TRBV15 - CATAGTSGYTF
TRBV6-1 - CASSANSPLHF
TRBV7-9 - CASSLGTFYEQYF
TRBV5-1 few CASSGTSGASTDTQYF
TRBV2 few CASGTGTLSGNTIYF
TRBV29-1 few CSASAVAGDNEQFF
TRBV2 once CASTSTGVGELFF
TRBV20-1 - CSARDPGRDNSPLHF
TRBV18 - CASSPLGYTEAFF
TRBV11-3 - CASSQHELALYEQYF
TRBV7-3 few CASSLGGRGANTGELFF
TRBV6-2/TRBV6-3 - CASSAALWGQANQPQHF
TRBV9 - CASSATSGSTDTQYF
TRBV6-5 - CASSYGIAGDLETQYF
TRBV2 few CASEYAGGRTDTQYF
TRBV5-1 few CASSLDRGFNSPLHF
TRBV12-3/TRBV12-4 few CASSLGLAGANEQFF
TRBV7-2 few CASSLVFLVNSPLHF
TRBV6-1 - CASSHLPPGSNQPQHF
TRBV24-1 - CATSDYRDQETQYF
TRBV7-8 - CASSLPGNTEAFF
TRBV6-2/TRBV6-3 - CASSYPGVYEQYF
TRBV10-2 once CAAGQNYGYTF
TRBV20-1 - CSAKRTQNSPLHF
TRBV20-1 few CSARQYEQPQHF
TRBV18 - CASSHRDGTLYEQYF
TRBV15 - CATSRDTAGGRGTQYF
TRBV27 few CASSLEGFKRNTEAFF
TRBV19 - CASSRRGPTDTQYF
TRBV5-1 - CASSFGGRYGYTF
TRBV4-2 - CASSQAGLAGVAGELFF
TRBV7-2 - CASSLNRELGYGYTF
TRBV4-1 few CASSQDFTQEPQHF
TRBV15 - CATSRETGLAGGRHEQFF
TRBV10-3 few CAISADGSGEETQYF
TRBV25-1 - CASSPGLMEVEQFF
TRBV2 few CASGGQGAQNEQFF
TRBV19 - CASSSETRNTEAFF
TRBV7-2 - CASSLVGTNSGNTIYF
TRBV24-1 few CATSDTSGNSYNEQFF
TRBV2 few CATHRQGGNEAFF
TRBV2 few CASRPRSGGYSYEQYF
TRBV6-5 - CASSYTPDRNTEAFF
TRBV2 - CASGRDNYQETQYF
TRBV7-2 - CASSFSLQPQHF
TRBV15 - CATSRDTTGFYGYTF
TRBV20-1 - CSARAAWEPLHF
TRBV20-1 - CSAGQEWADTQYF
TRBV15 - CATSRGKGSNQPQHF